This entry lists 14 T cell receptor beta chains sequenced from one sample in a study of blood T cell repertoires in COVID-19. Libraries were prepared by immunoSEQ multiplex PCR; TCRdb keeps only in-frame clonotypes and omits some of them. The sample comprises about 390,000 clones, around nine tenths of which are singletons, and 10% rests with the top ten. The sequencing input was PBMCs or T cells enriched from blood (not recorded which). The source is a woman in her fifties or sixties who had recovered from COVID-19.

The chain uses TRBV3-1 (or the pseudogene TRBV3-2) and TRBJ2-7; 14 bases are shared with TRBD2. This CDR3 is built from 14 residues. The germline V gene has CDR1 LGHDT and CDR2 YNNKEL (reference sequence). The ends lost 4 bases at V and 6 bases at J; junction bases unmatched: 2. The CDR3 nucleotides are TGTGCCAGCAGCCCGACTAGCGGGGGGGGCGAGCAGTACTTC. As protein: CASSPTSGGGEQYF.

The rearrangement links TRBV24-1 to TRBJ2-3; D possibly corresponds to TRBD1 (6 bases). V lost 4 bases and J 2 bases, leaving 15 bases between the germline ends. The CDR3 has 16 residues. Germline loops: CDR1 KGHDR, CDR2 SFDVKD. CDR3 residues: CATSESGTSSTDTQYF. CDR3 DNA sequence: TGTGCCACCAGTGAATCGGGGACATCGTCCACAGATACGCAGTATTTT.

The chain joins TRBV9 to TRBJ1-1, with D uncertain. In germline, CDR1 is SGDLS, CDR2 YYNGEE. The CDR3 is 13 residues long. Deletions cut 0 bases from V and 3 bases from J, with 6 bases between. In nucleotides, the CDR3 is TGTGCCAGCAGCGTAGAAGCGTACACTGAAGCTTTCTTT. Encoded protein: CASSVEAYTEAFF.

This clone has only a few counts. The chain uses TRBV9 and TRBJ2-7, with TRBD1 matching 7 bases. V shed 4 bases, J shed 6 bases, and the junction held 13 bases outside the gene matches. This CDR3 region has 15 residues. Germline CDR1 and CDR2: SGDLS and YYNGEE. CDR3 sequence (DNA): TGTGCCAGCAGCCAATCTTACCGACAGGGTTCCGAGCAGTACTTC. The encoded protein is CASSQSYRQGSEQYF.

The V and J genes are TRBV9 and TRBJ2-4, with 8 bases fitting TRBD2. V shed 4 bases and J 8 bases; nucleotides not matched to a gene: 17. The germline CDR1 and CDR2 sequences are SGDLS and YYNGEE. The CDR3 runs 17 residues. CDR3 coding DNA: TGTGCCAGCAGCCCGACCCGAGGCACCACCGGGAGGGACATTCAGTACTTC. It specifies CASSPTRGTTGRDIQYF.

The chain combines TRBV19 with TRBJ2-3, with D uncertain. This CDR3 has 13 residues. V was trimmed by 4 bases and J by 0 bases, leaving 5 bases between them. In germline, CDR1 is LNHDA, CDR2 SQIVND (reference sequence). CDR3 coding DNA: TGTGCCAGTAGTACGAGCAGCACAGATACGCAGTATTTT. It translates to CASSTSSTDTQYF.

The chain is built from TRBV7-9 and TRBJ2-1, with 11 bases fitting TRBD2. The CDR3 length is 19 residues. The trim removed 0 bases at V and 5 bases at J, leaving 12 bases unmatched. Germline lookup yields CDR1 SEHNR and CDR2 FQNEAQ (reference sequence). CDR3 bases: TGTGCCAGCAGCTTAGCGCGGGCTAGCGGGGGGTCCATCCACAATGAGCAGTTCTTC. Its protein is CASSLARASGGSIHNEQFF.

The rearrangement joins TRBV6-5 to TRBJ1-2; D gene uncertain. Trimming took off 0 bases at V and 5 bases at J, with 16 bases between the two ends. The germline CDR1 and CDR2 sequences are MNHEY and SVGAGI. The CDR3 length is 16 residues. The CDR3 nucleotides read TGTGCCAGCAGTTACTCGGCGTTGAAAGTCGGGTATGGCTACACCTTC. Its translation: CASSYSALKVGYGYTF.

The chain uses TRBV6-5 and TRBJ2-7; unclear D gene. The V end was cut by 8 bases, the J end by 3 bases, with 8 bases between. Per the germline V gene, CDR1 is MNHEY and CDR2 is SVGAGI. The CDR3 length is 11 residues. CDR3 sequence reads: CASDNSYEQYF. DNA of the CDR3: TGTGCCAGCGATAACAGCTACGAGCAGTACTTC.

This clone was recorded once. The CDR3 region is CASTPTGGDYEQYF. The DNA of the CDR3 is TGTGCCAGCACCCCGACAGGGGGTGACTACGAGCAGTACTTC. The V and J genes are TRBV6-2 or TRBV6-3 and TRBJ2-7, with 9 positions matching TRBD1. Germline-derived CDR1 and CDR2 are MNHEY and SVGEGT. There are 14 residues in the CDR3. V lost 7 bases to trimming and J lost 3 bases; unmatched junction nucleotides: 7.

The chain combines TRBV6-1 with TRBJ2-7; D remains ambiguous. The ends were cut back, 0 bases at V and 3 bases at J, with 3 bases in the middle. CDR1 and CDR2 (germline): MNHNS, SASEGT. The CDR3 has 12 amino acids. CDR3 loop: CASSEASYEQYF. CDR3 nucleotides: TGTGCCAGCAGTGAAGCCAGCTACGAGCAGTACTTC.

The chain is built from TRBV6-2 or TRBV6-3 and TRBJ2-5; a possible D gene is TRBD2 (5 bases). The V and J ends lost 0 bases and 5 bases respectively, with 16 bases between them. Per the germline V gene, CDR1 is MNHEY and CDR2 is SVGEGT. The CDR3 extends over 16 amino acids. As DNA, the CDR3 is TGTGCCAGCAGTTACTCGAGAGGGAAGCCGCGGGAGACCCAGTACTTC. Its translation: CASSYSRGKPRETQYF.

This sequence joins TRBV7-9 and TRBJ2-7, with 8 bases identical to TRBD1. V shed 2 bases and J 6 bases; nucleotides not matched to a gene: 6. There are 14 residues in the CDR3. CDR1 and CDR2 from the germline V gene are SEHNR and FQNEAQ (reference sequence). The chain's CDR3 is CASSLSETGAEQYF. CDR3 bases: TGTGCCAGCAGCTTATCTGAGACAGGGGCCGAGCAGTACTTC.

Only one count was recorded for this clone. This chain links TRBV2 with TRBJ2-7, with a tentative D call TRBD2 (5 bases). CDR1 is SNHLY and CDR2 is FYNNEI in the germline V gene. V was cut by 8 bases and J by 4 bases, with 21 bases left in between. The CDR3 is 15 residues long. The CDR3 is CASSYGLGVGYEQYF. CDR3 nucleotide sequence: TGTGCCAGCTCTTATGGGTTGGGAGTAGGGTACGAGCAGTACTTC.